The 23 T cell receptor beta chains presented below share a single source sample, sequenced in a study of shared clonotypes between healthy human individuals. Sequenced by immunoSEQ multiplex PCR; TCRdb stores in-frame clones only, minus some. This sample yields about 600,000 clones, of which 97% are seen a single time; about 0.06% belongs to the top ten. The source material was naive CD4+ T cells sorted from blood. Noted subset: CD45RA+ positively selected. The receptor set was obtained from a woman in her twenties or thirties in good health.

This rearrangement joins TRBV28 to TRBJ1-2, with TRBD1 matching over 7 bases. This CDR3 region has 14 residues. Trimming took 6 bases from V and 4 from J; bases not matched to a gene: 8. Germline lookup yields CDR1 MDHEN and CDR2 SYDVKM. The CDR3, as DNA: TGTGCCAGCAGCCAAGACAGGGTCGGCTATGGCTACACCTTC. Amino acid sequence: CASSQDRVGYGYTF.

The CDR3 here is CASSTSGGAGTYEQYF. The CDR3 nucleotides read TGTGCCAGTAGTACCTCAGGGGGCGCAGGCACCTACGAGCAGTACTTC. J is TRBJ2-7 and V is TRBV19, with 8 bases lining up with TRBD1. The CDR3 spans 16 residues. V lost 4 bases and J lost 2; bases outside the gene matches: 10. The V gene's germline CDR1 is LNHDA and CDR2 SQIVND (reference sequence).

The V gene is TRBV28, the J gene TRBJ1-5; no definite D call. Trimming stripped 4 bases from V and 7 bases from J, with 8 bases between. Germline V gene lookup returns CDR1 MDHEN and CDR2 SYDVKM. The CDR3 sequence is 12 residues long. In DNA, the CDR3 is TGTGCCAGCAGTTACGTTCTCCAGCCCCAGCATTTT. This encodes CASSYVLQPQHF.

This clone showed up just once. V gene TRBV29-1 combines with J gene TRBJ2-1; 9 bases fit TRBD2. V lost 7 bases and J lost 5; bases outside the gene matches: 9. From germline, CDR1 is SQVTM and CDR2 ANQGSEA. The CDR3 runs 14 residues. The CDR3 coding sequence is TGCAGCGAAATAGCTAGCGGGGAAAACAATGAGCAGTTCTTC. The encoded protein is CSEIASGENNEQFF.

As to this clone: Other nucleotide sequences in the sample specify the same CDR3. This sequence joins TRBV9 and TRBJ1-1; D unresolved. Germline V gene data show CDR1 as SGDLS and CDR2 as YYNGEE. The CDR3 consists of 13 residues. V lost 0 bases and J 0 bases, leaving 3 bases between the germline ends. Written as DNA, the CDR3 is TGTGCCAGCAGCGTAGCCATGAACACTGAAGCTTTCTTT. Encoded protein: CASSVAMNTEAFF.

The chain recombines TRBV1 with TRBJ2-1; TRBD2 is taken as the D call from the table, unchecked against the DNA. TRBV1 is deemed a pseudogene. CDR3 size: 15 residues. The CDR3 DNA sequence: TGCACCAGCAGCCAAGATCCTGGAGGGTACAATGAGCAGTTCTTC. Its protein is CTSSQDPGGYNEQFF.

V and J are TRBV6-6 and TRBJ2-7; 7 bases agree with TRBD2. This CDR3 region has 15 residues. V trimming: 6 bases; J trimming: 6 bases; junction bases outside the gene matches: 14. Germline loops: CDR1 MNHNY, CDR2 SVGAGI (reference sequence). This CDR3 reads CASSFTTSRSPEQYF. In nucleotides, the CDR3 is TGTGCCAGCAGCTTTACGACTAGCAGATCCCCCGAGCAGTACTTC.

The chain recombines TRBV28 with TRBJ2-1, with 9 bases matching TRBD1. This CDR3 is 15 amino acids long. The junction had 4 bases not matched to a gene; V was cut back by 4 bases and J by 3 bases. CDR1 and CDR2 (germline): MDHEN, SYDVKM. CDR3 nucleotides: TGTGCCAGCAGTTCCGGACAGGGGTTCTACAATGAGCAGTTCTTC. Translation: CASSSGQGFYNEQFF.

The chain joins TRBV6-6 to TRBJ1-5; unclear D gene. The ends were cut back, 8 bases at V and 0 bases at J, with 5 bases in the middle. CDR1 and CDR2 from the germline V gene are MNHNY and SVGAGI (reference sequence). The CDR3 loop spans 12 amino acids. CDR3 protein: CASGSSNQPQHF. Here the CDR3 DNA reads TGTGCCAGCGGAAGTAGCAATCAGCCCCAGCATTTT.

As concerns this clone: One junction end does not reproduce the germline sequence, and a read error may be involved. The gene calls are TRBV7-8 and TRBJ2-2, with a weak D call TRBD2 (6 bases). Per germline, CDR1 SGHVS and CDR2 FQNEAQ. This CDR3 is 15 amino acids long. The CDR3: CASSIAERVTGELFF. The CDR3 DNA sequence: TGTGCCAGCAGCATAGCGGAGCGGGTCACCGGGGAGCTGTTTTTT.

This clone was counted a single time. The chain combines TRBV7-9 with TRBJ2-7; 8 bases fit TRBD2. The CDR3 contains 17 residues. With 1 base clipped from V and 1 base from J, the junction kept 9 bases outside the gene matches. Per the germline V gene, CDR1 is SEHNR and CDR2 is FQNEAQ (reference sequence). The CDR3 DNA is TGTGCCAGCAGCTTAGGAGACAGCGGGAGCGTTTCCTACGAGCAGTACTTC. Its protein product is CASSLGDSGSVSYEQYF. Combining the CDR3 with reference TRBV7-9 and TRBJ2-7 gives the whole variable domain DTGVSQNPRHKITKRGQNVTFRCDPISEHNRLYWYRQTLGQGPEFLTYFQNEAQLEKSRLLSDRFSAERPKGSFSTLEIQRTEQGDSAMYLCASSLGDSGSVSYEQYFGPGTRLTVT.

This chain connects TRBV11-2 to TRBJ2-3; tentatively, D is TRBD1 or TRBD2 (5 bases each). V lost 1 base and J lost 2, with 10 bases in between. The CDR3 has 15 residues. Germline V gene sequence: CDR1 SGHAT, CDR2 FQNNGV. The CDR3 DNA sequence: TGTGCCAGCAGCTTAGTAGGGACCTCCACAGATACGCAGTATTTT. Translated, it gives CASSLVGTSTDTQYF.

V usage is TRBV6-5 and J usage is TRBJ2-1; 8 nucleotides agree with TRBD2. Trimming cost V 3 bases and J 9 bases; bases outside gene matches: 7. CDR1 MNHEY and CDR2 SVGAGI come from the germline V gene. The CDR3 extends over 14 amino acids. Written as DNA, the CDR3 is TGTGCCAGCAGTTATGAGGCTAGCGGGTTTGAGCAGTTCTTC. Encoded protein: CASSYEASGFEQFF.

This clone appeared a single time. The chain employs TRBV7-2 and TRBJ2-1; D tentatively fits TRBD1 or TRBD2 (7 bases each). The CDR3 is made up of 15 amino acids. Trimming pared 4 bases from V and 7 bases from J, leaving 17 bases between. Germline V lookup: CDR1 SGHTA, CDR2 FQGNSA. As DNA, the CDR3 is TGTGCCAGCAGCTCCACAGGGGAGGGCCCGAATGAGCAGTTCTTC. It yields the protein CASSSTGEGPNEQFF.

The V call is TRBV27, the J call TRBJ2-6; no definite D call. V dropped 7 bases and J dropped 0 bases, with 7 bases sitting between them. In germline, CDR1 is MNHEY, CDR2 SMNVEV (reference sequence). The CDR3 has 14 amino acids. The CDR3 bases are TGTGCCAGCAAAACCGCCTCTGGGGCCAACGTCCTGACTTTC. This gives the protein CASKTASGANVLTF.

V usage is TRBV6-1 and J usage is TRBJ1-1; D ambiguous. V lost 7 bases and J lost 3, with 12 bases in between. The germline V gene encodes CDR1 MNHNS and CDR2 SASEGT. This CDR3 has 13 amino acids. Written as DNA, the CDR3 is TGTGCCAGCAAGTTGGAGGAGGACACTGAAGCTTTCTTT. Translation gives CASKLEEDTEAFF.

This clone was detected once. In nucleotides, the CDR3 is TGCGCCAGCAGACTTGGGGCGGGAGGGAACTACGAGCAGTACTTC. Amino acid sequence: CASRLGAGGNYEQYF. The chain combines TRBV10-1 with TRBJ2-7, with TRBD2 matching 9 bases. The germline V gene encodes CDR1 WNHNN and CDR2 SYGVQD (reference sequence). The V and J ends lost 6 bases and 3 bases, in that order; junction bases with no gene match: 9. The CDR3 runs to 15 residues.

The V and J genes are TRBV7-2 and TRBJ2-1; D remains ambiguous. CDR1 and CDR2 (germline): SGHTA, FQGNSA. The CDR3 consists of 13 residues. V was clipped by 5 bases and J by 8 bases, with 13 bases between them. The CDR3 region is CASSTRGPHEQFF. The CDR3 nucleotides read TGTGCCAGCAGCACCCGAGGCCCCCATGAGCAGTTCTTC.

This chain uses TRBV28 with TRBJ2-7; D gene unclear. The germline gives CDR1 MDHEN, CDR2 SYDVKM. The CDR3 contains 14 residues. Trimming removed 6 bases from V and 7 bases from J, with 19 bases in between. CDR3 residues: CASRRPDDAGEQYF. The CDR3 bases are TGTGCCAGCAGGAGGCCGGACGACGCCGGGGAGCAGTACTTC. Together with reference TRBV28 and TRBJ2-7, the CDR3 gives the full variable domain: DVKVTQSSRYLVKRTGEKVFLECVQDMDHENMFWYRQDPGLGLRLIYFSYDVKMKEKGDIPEGYSVSREKKERFSLILESASTNQTSMYLCASRRPDDAGEQYFGPGTRLTVT.

The chain links TRBV5-8 to TRBJ1-5, with TRBD1 matching 9 bases. This CDR3 has 15 residues. V shed 0 bases and J 4 bases; nucleotides not matched to a gene: 2. The germline gives CDR1 SGHTS, CDR2 YDEGEE. The CDR3: CASSLGTGENQPQHF. The CDR3 DNA sequence: TGTGCCAGCAGCTTGGGGACAGGGGAGAATCAGCCCCAGCATTTT.

The gene calls are TRBV29-1 and TRBJ2-7; 7 bases match TRBD1. This CDR3 region has 12 residues. In germline, CDR1 is SQVTM, CDR2 ANQGSEA. The V segment lost 6 bases and the J segment 2 bases; nucleotides outside the gene matches: 4. CDR3 in amino acids: CSVTGTAYEQYF. The CDR3 bases are TGCAGCGTCACCGGGACAGCCTACGAGCAGTACTTC.

In this sample, this clone turned up once. The rearrangement uses TRBV7-9 and TRBJ1-4; D is ambiguous. V dropped 0 bases and J dropped 4 bases, with 12 bases sitting between them. CDR1 is SEHNR, CDR2 FQNEAQ, per germline (reference sequence). The CDR3 totals 16 residues. CDR3: CASSLALRELNEKLFF. CDR3 nucleotides: TGTGCCAGCAGCTTAGCGCTGCGGGAGCTTAATGAAAAACTGTTTTTT.

The V and J genes are TRBV5-1 and TRBJ2-1; no definite D call. This CDR3 is built from 12 residues. CDR1 and CDR2 (germline): SGHRS, YFSETQ. Trimming shortened V by 3 bases and J by 6 bases, and 7 bases separated the two germline ends. CDR3 DNA sequence: TGCGCCAGCAGCTCTCAGAGCAATGAGCAGTTCTTC. This encodes CASSSQSNEQFF. The full variable domain, completed using reference TRBV5-1 and TRBJ2-1, is KAGVTQTPRYLIKTRGQQVTLSCSPISGHRSVSWYQQTPGQGLQFLFEYFSETQRNKGNFPGRFSGRQFSNSRSEMNVSTLELGDSALYLCASSSQSNEQFFGPGTRLTVL.